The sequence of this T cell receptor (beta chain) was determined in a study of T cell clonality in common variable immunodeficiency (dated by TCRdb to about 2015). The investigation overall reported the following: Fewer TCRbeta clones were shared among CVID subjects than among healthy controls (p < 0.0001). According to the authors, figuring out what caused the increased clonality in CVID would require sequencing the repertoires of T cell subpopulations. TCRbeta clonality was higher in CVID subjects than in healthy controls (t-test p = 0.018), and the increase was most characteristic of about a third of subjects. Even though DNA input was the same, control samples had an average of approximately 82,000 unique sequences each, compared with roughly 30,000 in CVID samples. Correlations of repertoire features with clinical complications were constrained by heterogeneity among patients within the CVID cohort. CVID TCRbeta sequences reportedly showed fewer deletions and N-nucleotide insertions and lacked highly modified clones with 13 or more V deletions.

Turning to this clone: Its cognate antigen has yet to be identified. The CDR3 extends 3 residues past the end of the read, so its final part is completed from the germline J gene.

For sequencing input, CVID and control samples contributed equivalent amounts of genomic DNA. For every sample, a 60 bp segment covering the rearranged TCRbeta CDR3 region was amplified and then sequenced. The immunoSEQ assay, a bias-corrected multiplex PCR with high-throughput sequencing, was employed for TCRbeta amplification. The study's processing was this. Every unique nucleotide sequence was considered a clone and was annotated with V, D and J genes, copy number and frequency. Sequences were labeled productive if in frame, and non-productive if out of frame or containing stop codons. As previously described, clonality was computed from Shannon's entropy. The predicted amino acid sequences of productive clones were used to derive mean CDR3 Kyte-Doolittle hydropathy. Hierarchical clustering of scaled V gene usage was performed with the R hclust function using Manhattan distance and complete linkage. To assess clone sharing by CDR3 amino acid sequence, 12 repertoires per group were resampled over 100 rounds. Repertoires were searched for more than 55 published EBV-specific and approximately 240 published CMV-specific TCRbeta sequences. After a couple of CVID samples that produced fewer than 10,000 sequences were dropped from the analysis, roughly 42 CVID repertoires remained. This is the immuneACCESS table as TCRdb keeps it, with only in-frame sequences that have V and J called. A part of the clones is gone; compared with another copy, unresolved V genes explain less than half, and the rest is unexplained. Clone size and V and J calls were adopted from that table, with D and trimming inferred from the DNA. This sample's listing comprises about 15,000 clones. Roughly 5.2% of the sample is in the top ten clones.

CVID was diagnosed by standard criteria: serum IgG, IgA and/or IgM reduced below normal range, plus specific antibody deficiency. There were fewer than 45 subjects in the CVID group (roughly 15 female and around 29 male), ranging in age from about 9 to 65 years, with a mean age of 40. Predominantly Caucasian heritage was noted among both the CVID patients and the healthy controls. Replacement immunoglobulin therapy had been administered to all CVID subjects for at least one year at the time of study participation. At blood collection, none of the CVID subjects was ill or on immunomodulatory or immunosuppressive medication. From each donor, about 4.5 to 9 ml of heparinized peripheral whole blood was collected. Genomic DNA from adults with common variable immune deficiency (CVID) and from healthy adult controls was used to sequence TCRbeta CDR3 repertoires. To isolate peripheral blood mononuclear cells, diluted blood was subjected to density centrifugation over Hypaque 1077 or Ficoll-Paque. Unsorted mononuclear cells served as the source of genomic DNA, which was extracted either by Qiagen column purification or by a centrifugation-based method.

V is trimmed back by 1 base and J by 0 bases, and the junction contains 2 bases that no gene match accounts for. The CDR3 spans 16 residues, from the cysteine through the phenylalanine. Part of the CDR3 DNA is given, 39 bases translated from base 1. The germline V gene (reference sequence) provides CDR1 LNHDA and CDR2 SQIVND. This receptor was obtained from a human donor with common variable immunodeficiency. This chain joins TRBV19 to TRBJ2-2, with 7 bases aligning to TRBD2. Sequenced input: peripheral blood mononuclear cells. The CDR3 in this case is CASSIVTSANTGELFF. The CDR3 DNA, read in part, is TGTGCCAGTAGTATAGTCACTAGCGCGAACACCGGGGAG.